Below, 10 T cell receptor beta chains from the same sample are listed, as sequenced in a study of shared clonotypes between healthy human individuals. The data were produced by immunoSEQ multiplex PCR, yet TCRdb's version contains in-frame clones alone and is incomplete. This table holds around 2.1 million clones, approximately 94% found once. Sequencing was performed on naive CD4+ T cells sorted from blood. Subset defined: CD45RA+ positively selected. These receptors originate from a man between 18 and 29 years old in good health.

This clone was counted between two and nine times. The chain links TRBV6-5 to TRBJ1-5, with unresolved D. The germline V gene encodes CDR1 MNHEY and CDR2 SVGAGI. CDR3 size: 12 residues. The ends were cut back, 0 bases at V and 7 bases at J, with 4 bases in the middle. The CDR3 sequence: CASSYSFQPQHF. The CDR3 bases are TGTGCCAGCAGTTACTCGTTCCAGCCCCAGCATTTT.

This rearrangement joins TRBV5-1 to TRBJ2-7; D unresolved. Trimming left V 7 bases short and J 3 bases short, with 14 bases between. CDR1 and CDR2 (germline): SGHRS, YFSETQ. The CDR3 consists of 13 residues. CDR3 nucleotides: TGCGCCAGCTCACCCGCACCCCGCTACGAGCAGTACTTC. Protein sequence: CASSPAPRYEQYF.

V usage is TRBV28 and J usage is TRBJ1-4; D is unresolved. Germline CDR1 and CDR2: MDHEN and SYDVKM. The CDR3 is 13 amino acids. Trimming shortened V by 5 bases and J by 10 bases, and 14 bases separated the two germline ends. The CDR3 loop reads CASSPSGSGKLFF. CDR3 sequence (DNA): TGTGCCAGCAGTCCCTCAGGAAGTGGAAAACTGTTTTTT.

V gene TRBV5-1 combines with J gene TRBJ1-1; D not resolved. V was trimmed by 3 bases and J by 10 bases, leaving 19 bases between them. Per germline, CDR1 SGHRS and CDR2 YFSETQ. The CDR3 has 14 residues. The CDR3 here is CASSSGVQSTGAFF. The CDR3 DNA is TGCGCCAGCAGCTCGGGCGTACAGTCGACGGGAGCTTTCTTT. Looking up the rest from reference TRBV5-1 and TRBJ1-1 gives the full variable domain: KAGVTQTPRYLIKTRGQQVTLSCSPISGHRSVSWYQQTPGQGLQFLFEYFSETQRNKGNFPGRFSGRQFSNSRSEMNVSTLELGDSALYLCASSSGVQSTGAFFGQGTRLTVV.

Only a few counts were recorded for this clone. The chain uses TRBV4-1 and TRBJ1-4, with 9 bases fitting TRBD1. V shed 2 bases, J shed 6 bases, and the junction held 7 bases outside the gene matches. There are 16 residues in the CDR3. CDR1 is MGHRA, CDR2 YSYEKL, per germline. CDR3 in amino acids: CASSQTFRQGDEKLFF. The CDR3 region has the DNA TGCGCCAGCAGCCAAACCTTTAGACAGGGGGATGAAAAACTGTTTTTT.

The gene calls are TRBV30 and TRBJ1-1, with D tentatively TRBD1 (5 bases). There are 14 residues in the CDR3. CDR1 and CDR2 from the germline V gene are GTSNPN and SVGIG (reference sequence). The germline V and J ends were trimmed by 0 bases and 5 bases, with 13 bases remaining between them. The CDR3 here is CAWSVVGVGTEAFF. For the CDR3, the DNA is TGTGCCTGGAGTGTAGTGGGGGTAGGAACTGAAGCTTTCTTT.

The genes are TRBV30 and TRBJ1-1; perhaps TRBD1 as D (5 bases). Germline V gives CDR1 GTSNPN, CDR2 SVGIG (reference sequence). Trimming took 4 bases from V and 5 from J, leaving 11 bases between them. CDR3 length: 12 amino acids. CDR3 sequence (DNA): TGTGCCTGGAATCAGGGTTATACTGAAGCTTTCTTT. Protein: CAWNQGYTEAFF.

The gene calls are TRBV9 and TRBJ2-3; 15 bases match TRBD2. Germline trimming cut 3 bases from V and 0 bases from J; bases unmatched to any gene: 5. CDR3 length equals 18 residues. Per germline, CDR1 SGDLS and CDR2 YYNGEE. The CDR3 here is CASSAGLAGGVSTDTQYF. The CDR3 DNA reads TGTGCCAGCAGCGCGGGACTAGCGGGGGGCGTTAGCACAGATACGCAGTATTTT.

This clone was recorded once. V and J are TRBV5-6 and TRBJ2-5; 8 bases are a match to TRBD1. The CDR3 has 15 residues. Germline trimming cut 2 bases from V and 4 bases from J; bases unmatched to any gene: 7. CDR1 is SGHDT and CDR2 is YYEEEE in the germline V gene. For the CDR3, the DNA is TGTGCCAGCAGCTTTTGGGACAGGACACCAGAGACCCAGTACTTC. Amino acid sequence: CASSFWDRTPETQYF.

CDR3 bases: TGTGCCAGTAATGGACAGGGAGGTCAGCCCCAGCATTTT. Its protein product is CASNGQGGQPQHF. V is TRBV19 and J is TRBJ1-5, with 8 bases identical to TRBD1. Per the germline V gene, CDR1 is LNHDA and CDR2 is SQIVND (reference sequence). The CDR3 totals 13 residues. Trimming cost V 7 bases and J 6 bases; bases outside gene matches: 5.